This T cell receptor (beta chain) stems from a study of T cells in Graves' hyperthyroidism and ophthalmopathy. This clonotype appeared many times. V lost 2 bases, J lost 6 bases, and 3 bases stayed unmatched. The CDR3 length is 13 residues. Germline CDR1 and CDR2: SEHNR and FQNEAQ (reference sequence). RNA transcripts yielded amplified TCR beta CDR3 regions. An initial round of RT-PCR targeting the TCR CDR3 relied on the HTBI primer set. TCRdb processed the multiplex PCR reads anew with MiXCR; each CDR3 protein has one entry. The sample consists of over 300,000 distinct CDR3 sequences, approximately 14% of them appearing once.

The TCR originated in a woman aged 60-75 years with Graves' hyperthyroidism. Sequenced sample: blood. J is TRBJ1-2 and V is TRBV7-9, with TRBD1 identical over 7 bases. CDR3 in amino acids: CASSLRGQHGYTF. The CDR3 nucleotides are TGTGCCAGCAGCTTAAGGGGGCAACATGGCTACACCTTC.